This TCR beta chain was identified during a study of shared clonotypes between healthy human individuals. The assay was immunoSEQ multiplex PCR, and TCRdb's table has in-frame clones only and misses some. The sample records fewer than 650,000 clones, over 65% being singletons. The germline V and J ends were trimmed by 5 bases and 4 bases, with 8 bases remaining between them. There are 12 residues in the CDR3. CDR1 is KGHSH and CDR2 is LQKENI in the germline V gene. The sequence derives from a woman aged 40 to 49 in good health. Some clones in this sample may be carry-over from other donors' samples. Sequencing was carried out using PBMCs. The rearrangement joins TRBV18 to TRBJ1-2, with D perhaps TRBD1 (5 bases). This CDR3 reads CASSMTVYGYTF. CDR3 in DNA: TGTGCCAGCTCAATGACAGTCTATGGCTACACCTTC.